The next 21 T cell receptor beta chains were all read from a single sample in a study of cytomegalovirus exposure and HLA in healthy donors. The protocol was immunoSEQ multiplex PCR, while the TCRdb copy is restricted to in-frame clones and leaves out a portion. The table has 100,000 or so clones, roughly 85% seen once; the top ten hold 20% to 25%. The sample was PBMCs. All receptors come from a man aged 18 to 30 in good health and CMV-seropositive.

CDR3 sequence (DNA): TGTGCCAGCAGCTTAGATTTAGGGGGGGCGCGGACCGGGGAGCTGTTTTTT. It translates to CASSLDLGGARTGELFF. The rearrangement joins TRBV11-2 to TRBJ2-2; the D gene is possibly TRBD2 (7 bases). The V and J ends lost 0 bases and 5 bases respectively, with 16 bases between them. Germline CDR1 is SGHAT and CDR2 is FQNNGV. The length of the CDR3 is 17 residues.

This chain uses TRBV5-1 with TRBJ1-1; D call uncertain. This CDR3 is built from 11 residues. Looked up from germline, CDR1 is SGHRS and CDR2 is YFSETQ. The V and J ends lost 4 bases and 7 bases respectively, with 8 bases between them. The CDR3 spells CASSRGIEAFF. The CDR3 DNA sequence: TGCGCCAGCAGCCGAGGGATTGAAGCTTTCTTT.

The genes are TRBV7-9 and TRBJ2-5; D is undetermined. The V and J ends lost 4 bases and 1 base respectively, with 7 bases between them. CDR3 length: 13 amino acids. Germline values: CDR1 SEHNR, CDR2 FQNEAQ (reference sequence). The CDR3 reads CASSSTIQETQYF. CDR3 in DNA: TGTGCCAGCAGCTCGACAATCCAAGAGACCCAGTACTTC.

V usage is TRBV6-5 and J usage is TRBJ2-3; weak D call: TRBD1 (5 bases). Germline CDR1 MNHEY, CDR2 SVGAGI. V shed 0 bases and J shed 3 bases, with 10 bases lying between them. This CDR3 is 15 amino acids long. The CDR3 DNA reads as TGTGCCAGCAGTTACTCGTTGCAGGGAACAGATACGCAGTATTTT. Its translation: CASSYSLQGTDTQYF.

CDR3 sequence: CATLDRENQPQHF. The DNA for the CDR3 is TGTGCCACCCTGGACAGAGAAAATCAGCCCCAGCATTTT. The chain joins TRBV19 to TRBJ1-5, with a tentative D call TRBD1 (6 bases). Germline CDR1 and CDR2: LNHDA and SQIVND (reference sequence). Trimming cost V 10 bases and J 4 bases, with 14 bases left between them. The CDR3 is made up of 13 amino acids.

The V gene is TRBV30, the J gene TRBJ2-1; D might be TRBD2 (5 bases). Trimming removed 0 bases from V and 3 bases from J, with 9 bases in between. CDR1 is GTSNPN, CDR2 SVGIG, per germline (reference sequence). The length of the CDR3 is 14 residues. The CDR3 is CAWSVGDYYNEQFF. CDR3 nucleotide sequence: TGTGCCTGGAGTGTAGGTGACTACTACAATGAGCAGTTCTTC. Full variable domain (missing parts from reference TRBV30 and TRBJ2-1): SQTIHQWPATLVQPVGSPLSLECTVEGTSNPNLYWYRQAAGRGLQLLFYSVGIGQISSEVPQNLSASRPQDRQFILSSKKLLLSDSGFYLCAWSVGDYYNEQFFGPGTRLTVL.

V usage is TRBV6-6 and J usage is TRBJ1-5; D unresolved. The CDR3 spans 13 residues. Trimming removed 2 bases at V and 4 bases at J, with 6 bases between. CDR1 is MNHNY, CDR2 SVGAGI, per germline (reference sequence). CDR3 in DNA: TGTGCCAGCAGTTACGTCCTAAATCAGCCCCAGCATTTT. Amino acids: CASSYVLNQPQHF.

CDR3: CASSPSARGDEQYV. The DNA of the CDR3 is TGTGCCAGCTCACCATCTGCCAGGGGGGATGAGCAGTACGTC. The V gene is TRBV18, the J gene TRBJ2-7; a possible D gene is TRBD1 (7 bases). There are 14 residues in the CDR3. Between the trimmed V and J ends, which lost 2 bases and 7 bases, there was a span of 15 bases. CDR1 and CDR2 from the germline V gene are KGHSH and LQKENI.

This clone appeared a single time. The chain uses TRBV11-2 and TRBJ2-1, with 11 nucleotides matching TRBD2. Germline CDR1 reads SGHAT; CDR2 reads FQNNGV. The CDR3 spans 17 residues. The ends lost 3 bases at V and 8 bases at J; junction bases unmatched: 12. Here the CDR3 DNA reads TGTGCCAGCAGCTTGCTCACTGGACTAGCGGGTGCTTATGAGCAGTTCTTC. Its protein is CASSLLTGLAGAYEQFF.

The chain couples TRBV4-1 to TRBJ2-7; TRBD1 agrees at 9 bases. CDR1 and CDR2 (germline): MGHRA, YSYEKL. V shed 6 bases and J 3 bases; nucleotides not matched to a gene: 12. The CDR3 runs to 16 residues. This chain's CDR3 is CASSLQGATSSYEQYF. The CDR3 DNA is TGCGCCAGCAGTCTACAGGGGGCCACGTCCAGCTACGAGCAGTACTTC.

This clone was found once. The chain couples TRBV6-6 to TRBJ2-5, with 9 positions matching TRBD2. Germline assignment: CDR1 MNHNY and CDR2 SVGAGI (reference sequence). The V gene end was trimmed by 4 bases and the J gene end by 5 bases; junction bases not matched to a gene: 8. The CDR3 consists of 15 residues. The CDR3 region is CASSLAGEERETQYF. CDR3 in DNA: TGTGCCAGCAGTTTAGCGGGGGAGGAGAGGGAGACCCAGTACTTC.

The CDR3: CASSPWTGLMGNTEAFF. The CDR3, as DNA: TGTGCCAGCAGCCCCTGGACAGGCCTCATGGGGAACACTGAAGCTTTCTTT. The chain has TRBV11-2 and TRBJ1-1; TRBD1 agrees at 7 bases. Looked up from germline, CDR1 is SGHAT and CDR2 is FQNNGV. This CDR3 region has 17 residues. Trimming at V came to 5 bases and at J to 1 base, leaving 13 bases not matched to a gene.

V gene TRBV5-1 combines with J gene TRBJ1-1; D is unresolved. CDR3 length: 9 residues. V lost 4 bases and J 8 bases, leaving 3 bases between the germline ends. In germline, CDR1 is SGHRS, CDR2 YFSETQ. CDR3 in DNA: TGCGCCAGCAGCCTCGAAGCTTTCTTT. Translated: CASSLEAFF.

The chain has TRBV5-1 and TRBJ1-5; D not resolved. The CDR3 extends over 14 amino acids. CDR1 SGHRS and CDR2 YFSETQ come from the germline V gene. V dropped 5 bases and J dropped 2 bases, with 11 bases sitting between them. DNA for the CDR3: TGCGCCAGCAGTCCTTACTTCGGCAATCAGCCCCAGCATTTT. Protein product: CASSPYFGNQPQHF. The full variable domain, its missing parts supplied by reference TRBV5-1 and TRBJ1-5, is KAGVTQTPRYLIKTRGQQVTLSCSPISGHRSVSWYQQTPGQGLQFLFEYFSETQRNKGNFPGRFSGRQFSNSRSEMNVSTLELGDSALYLCASSPYFGNQPQHFGDGTRLSIL.

The chain carries TRBV27 and TRBJ1-2; D perhaps matches TRBD1 (6 bases). The germline V gene has CDR1 MNHEY and CDR2 SMNVEV (reference sequence). This CDR3 comprises 15 residues. The V gene lost 0 bases and the J gene lost 7 bases, with 15 bases spanning the gap. The CDR3: CASSLSSGGHGGYTF. Here the CDR3 DNA reads TGTGCCAGCAGTTTATCCAGCGGGGGGCATGGTGGCTACACCTTC.

This chain joins TRBV28 and TRBJ1-4; 9 bases line up with TRBD1. CDR3 length: 14 amino acids. Trimming removed 6 bases from V and 4 bases from J; junction bases left unmatched: 3. Germline assignment: CDR1 MDHEN and CDR2 SYDVKM. CDR3 in amino acids: CASSPTGGNEKLFF. The DNA for the CDR3 is TGTGCCAGCAGCCCGACAGGGGGTAATGAAAAACTGTTTTTT.

The chain carries TRBV2 and TRBJ2-5, with TRBD1 matching 7 bases. V dropped 7 bases and J dropped 5; count of bases not matched to a gene: 4. The CDR3 is made up of 12 amino acids. CDR1 is SNHLY and CDR2 is FYNNEI in the germline V gene. The CDR3 DNA reads as TGTGCCAGCAAGGGGGCTGGGGAGACCCAGTACTTC. Its translation is CASKGAGETQYF.

This clone has only a few counts. This chain uses TRBV10-1 with TRBJ2-7; 10 bases align to TRBD2. The CDR3 spans 14 residues. Looked up from germline, CDR1 is WNHNN and CDR2 is SYGVQD (reference sequence). The ends lost 4 bases at V and 4 bases at J; junction bases unmatched: 4. The CDR3 here is CASSASGSTYEQYF. CDR3 bases: TGCGCCAGCAGTGCTAGCGGGAGTACGTACGAGCAGTACTTC.

This clone occurred once. The chain uses TRBV6-1 and TRBJ2-7, with 7 bases aligning to TRBD2. Germline V lookup: CDR1 MNHNS, CDR2 SASEGT. CDR3 size: 13 residues. V was pared by 4 bases and J by 7 bases, with 7 bases of the junction left unmatched. This chain's CDR3 is CASSGDYMREQYV. Here the CDR3 DNA reads TGTGCCAGCAGTGGGGACTACATGAGGGAGCAGTACGTC.

The chain has TRBV27 and TRBJ1-3, with D maybe TRBD1 (5 bases). This CDR3 has 14 amino acids. Germline V gene sequence: CDR1 MNHEY, CDR2 SMNVEV (reference sequence). V dropped 3 bases and J dropped 4 bases, with 10 bases sitting between them. The CDR3 here is CASSFAGPGNTIYF. As DNA, the CDR3 is TGTGCCAGCAGTTTTGCAGGGCCAGGAAACACCATATATTTT.

This sequence joins TRBV27 and TRBJ2-7; 8 bases are shared with TRBD1. Unmatched junction bases numbered 7, after V lost 5 bases and J lost 4 bases. CDR1 is MNHEY and CDR2 is SMNVEV in the germline V gene (reference sequence). The CDR3 has 14 residues. CDR3 DNA: TGTGCCAGCAGTCCGACAGGGGATGCGTACGAGCAGTACTTC. Protein product: CASSPTGDAYEQYF.